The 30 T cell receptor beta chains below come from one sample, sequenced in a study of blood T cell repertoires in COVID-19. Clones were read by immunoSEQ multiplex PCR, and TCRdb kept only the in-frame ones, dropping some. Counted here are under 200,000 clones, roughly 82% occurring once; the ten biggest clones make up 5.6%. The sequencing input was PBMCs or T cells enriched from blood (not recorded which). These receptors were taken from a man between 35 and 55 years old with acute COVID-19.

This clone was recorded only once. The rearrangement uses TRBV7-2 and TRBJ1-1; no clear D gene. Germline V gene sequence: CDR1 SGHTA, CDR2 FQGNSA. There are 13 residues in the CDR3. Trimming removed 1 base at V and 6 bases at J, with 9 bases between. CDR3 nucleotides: TGTGCCAGCAGCTTAGAGTCGGTGGCTGAAGCTTTCTTT. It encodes CASSLESVAEAFF.

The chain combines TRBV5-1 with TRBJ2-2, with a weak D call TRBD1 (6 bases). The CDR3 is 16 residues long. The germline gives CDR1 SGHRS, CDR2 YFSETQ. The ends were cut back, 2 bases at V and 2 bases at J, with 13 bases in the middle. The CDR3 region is CASSLTGTANTGELFF. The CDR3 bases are TGCGCCAGCAGCTTAACAGGGACCGCAAACACCGGGGAGCTGTTTTTT.

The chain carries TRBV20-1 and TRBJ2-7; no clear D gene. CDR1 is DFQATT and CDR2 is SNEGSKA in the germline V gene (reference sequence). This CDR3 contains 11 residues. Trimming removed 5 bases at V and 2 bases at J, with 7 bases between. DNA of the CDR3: TGCAGTGCTCAACCAGCCTACGAGCAGTACTTC. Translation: CSAQPAYEQYF.

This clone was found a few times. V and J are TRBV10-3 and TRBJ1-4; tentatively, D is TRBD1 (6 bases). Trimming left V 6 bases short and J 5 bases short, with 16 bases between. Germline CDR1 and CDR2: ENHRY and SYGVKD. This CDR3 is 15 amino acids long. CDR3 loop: CAISALRDKNEKLFF. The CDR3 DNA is TGTGCCATCAGCGCTCTACGGGACAAGAATGAAAAACTGTTTTTT.

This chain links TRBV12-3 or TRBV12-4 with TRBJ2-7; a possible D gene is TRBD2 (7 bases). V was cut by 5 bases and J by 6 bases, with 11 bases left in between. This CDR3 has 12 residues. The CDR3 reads CASSPGGLEQYF. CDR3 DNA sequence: TGTGCCAGCAGTCCCGGGGGGCTCGAGCAGTACTTC.

CDR3 coding DNA: TGTGCCAGCAGTCGGTGGGCAGGGGTAGAGACCCAGTACTTC. This translates into CASSRWAGVETQYF. The chain uses TRBV14 and TRBJ2-5; maybe TRBD1 (6 bases). The germline CDR1 and CDR2 sequences are SGHDN and FVKESK. The germline V and J ends were trimmed by 6 bases and 4 bases, with 15 bases remaining between them. There are 14 residues in the CDR3.

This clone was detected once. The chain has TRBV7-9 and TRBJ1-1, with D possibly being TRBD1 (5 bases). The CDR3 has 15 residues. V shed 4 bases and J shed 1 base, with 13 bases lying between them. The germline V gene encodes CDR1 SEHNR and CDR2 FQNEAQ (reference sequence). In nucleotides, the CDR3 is TGTGCCAGCAGCTCCGACCGGGGGGGGAACACTGAAGCTTTCTTT. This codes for CASSSDRGGNTEAFF.

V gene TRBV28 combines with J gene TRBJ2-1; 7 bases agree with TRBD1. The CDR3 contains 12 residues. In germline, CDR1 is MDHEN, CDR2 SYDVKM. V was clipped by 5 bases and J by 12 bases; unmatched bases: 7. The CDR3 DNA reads TGTGCCAGCAGTCGACCAGGGGGTAGGCAGTTCTTC. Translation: CASSRPGGRQFF.

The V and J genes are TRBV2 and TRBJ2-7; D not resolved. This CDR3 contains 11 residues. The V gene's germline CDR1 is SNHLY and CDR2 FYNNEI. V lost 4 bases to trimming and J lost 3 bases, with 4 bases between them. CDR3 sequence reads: CASSAIYEQYF. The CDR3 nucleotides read TGTGCCAGCAGTGCTATCTACGAGCAGTACTTC.

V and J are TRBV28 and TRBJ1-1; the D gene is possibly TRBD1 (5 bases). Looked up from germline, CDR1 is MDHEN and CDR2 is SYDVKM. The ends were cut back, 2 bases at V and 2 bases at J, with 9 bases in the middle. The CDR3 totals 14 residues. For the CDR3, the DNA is TGTGCCAGCAGTTTAACCCAGGGAAACACTGAAGCTTTCTTT. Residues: CASSLTQGNTEAFF. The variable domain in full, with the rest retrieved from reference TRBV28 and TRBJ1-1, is DVKVTQSSRYLVKRTGEKVFLECVQDMDHENMFWYRQDPGLGLRLIYFSYDVKMKEKGDIPEGYSVSREKKERFSLILESASTNQTSMYLCASSLTQGNTEAFFGQGTRLTVV.

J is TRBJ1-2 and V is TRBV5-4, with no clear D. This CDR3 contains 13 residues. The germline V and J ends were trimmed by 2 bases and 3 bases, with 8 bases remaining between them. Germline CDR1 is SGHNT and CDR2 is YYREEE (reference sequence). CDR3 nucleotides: TGTGCCAGCAGCTTTGCGGGTGACTATGGCTACACCTTC. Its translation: CASSFAGDYGYTF. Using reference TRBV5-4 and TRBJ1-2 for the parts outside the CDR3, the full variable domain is ETGVTQSPTHLIKTRGQQVTLRCSSQSGHNTVSWYQQALGQGPQFIFQYYREEENGRGNFPPRFSGLQFPNYSSELNVNALELDDSALYLCASSFAGDYGYTFGSGTRLTVV.

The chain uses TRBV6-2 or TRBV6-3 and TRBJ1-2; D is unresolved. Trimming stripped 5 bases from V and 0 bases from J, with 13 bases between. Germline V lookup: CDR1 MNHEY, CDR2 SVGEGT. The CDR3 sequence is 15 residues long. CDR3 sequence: CASSDGRGSNYGYTF. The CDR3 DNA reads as TGTGCCAGCAGTGACGGACGGGGATCTAACTATGGCTACACCTTC.

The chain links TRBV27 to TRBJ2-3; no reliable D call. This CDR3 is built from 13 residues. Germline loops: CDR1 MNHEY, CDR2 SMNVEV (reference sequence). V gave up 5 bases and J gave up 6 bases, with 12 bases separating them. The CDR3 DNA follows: TGTGCCAGCAGTCCGAACTCCCGGGATACGCAGTATTTT. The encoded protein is CASSPNSRDTQYF.

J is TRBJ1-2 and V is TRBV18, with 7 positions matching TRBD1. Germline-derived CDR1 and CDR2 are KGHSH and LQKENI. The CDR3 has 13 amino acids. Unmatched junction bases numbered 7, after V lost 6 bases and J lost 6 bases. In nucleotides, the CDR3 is TGTGCCAGCTCGAGCGACAGGGAGCATGGCTACACCTTC. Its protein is CASSSDREHGYTF. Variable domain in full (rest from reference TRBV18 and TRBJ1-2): NAGVMQNPRHLVRRRGQEARLRCSPMKGHSHVYWYRQLPEEGLKFMVYLQKENIIDESGMPKERFSAEFPKEGPSILRIQQVVRGDSAAYFCASSSDREHGYTFGSGTRLTVV.

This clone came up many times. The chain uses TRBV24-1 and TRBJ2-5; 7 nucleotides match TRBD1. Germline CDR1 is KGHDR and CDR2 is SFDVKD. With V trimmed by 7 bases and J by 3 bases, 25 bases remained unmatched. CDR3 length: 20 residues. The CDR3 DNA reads TGTGCCACCAGCCCACGATCCAGCTTGTTCGACCGGGACAGCGAAGAGACCCAGTACTTC. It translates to CATSPRSSLFDRDSEETQYF.

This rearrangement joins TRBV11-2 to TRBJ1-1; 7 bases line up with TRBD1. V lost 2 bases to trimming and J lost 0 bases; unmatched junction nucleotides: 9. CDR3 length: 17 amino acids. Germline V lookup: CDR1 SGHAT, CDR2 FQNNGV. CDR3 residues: CASSLQPPQGMNTEAFF. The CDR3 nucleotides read TGTGCCAGCAGCTTACAACCCCCACAGGGGATGAACACTGAAGCTTTCTTT.

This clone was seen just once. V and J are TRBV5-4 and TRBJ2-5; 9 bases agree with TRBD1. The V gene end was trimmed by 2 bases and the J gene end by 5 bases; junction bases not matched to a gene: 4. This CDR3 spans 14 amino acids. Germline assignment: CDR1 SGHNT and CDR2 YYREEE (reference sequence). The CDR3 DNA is TGTGCCAGCAGCTTCGGACAGGGGAAGGAGACCCAGTACTTC. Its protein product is CASSFGQGKETQYF.

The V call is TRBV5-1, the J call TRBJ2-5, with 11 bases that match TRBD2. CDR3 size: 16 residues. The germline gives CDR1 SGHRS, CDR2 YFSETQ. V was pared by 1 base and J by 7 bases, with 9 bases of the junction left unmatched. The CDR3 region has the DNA TGCGCCAGCAGCTTGCTAGCGGGAGGACTCAAAGGGACCCAGTACTTC. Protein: CASSLLAGGLKGTQYF.

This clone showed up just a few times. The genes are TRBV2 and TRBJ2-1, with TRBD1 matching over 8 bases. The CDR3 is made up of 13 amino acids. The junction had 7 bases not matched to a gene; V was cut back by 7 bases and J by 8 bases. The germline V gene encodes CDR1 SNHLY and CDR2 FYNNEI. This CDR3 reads CASTWTGPDEQFF. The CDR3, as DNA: TGTGCCAGCACCTGGACAGGGCCTGATGAGCAGTTCTTC.

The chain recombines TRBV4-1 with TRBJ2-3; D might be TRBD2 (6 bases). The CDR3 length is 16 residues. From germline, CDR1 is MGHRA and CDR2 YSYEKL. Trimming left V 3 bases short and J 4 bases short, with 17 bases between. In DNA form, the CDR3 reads TGCGCCAGCAGCCAGGGGCCGGAGCGGGTAGCAGATACGCAGTATTTT. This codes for CASSQGPERVADTQYF.

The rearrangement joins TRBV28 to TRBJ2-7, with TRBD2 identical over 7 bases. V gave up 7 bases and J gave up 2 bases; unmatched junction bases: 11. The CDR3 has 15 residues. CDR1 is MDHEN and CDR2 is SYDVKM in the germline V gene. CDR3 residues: CASTRVPGGTYEQYF. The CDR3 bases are TGTGCCAGCACCAGGGTGCCGGGAGGAACCTACGAGCAGTACTTC. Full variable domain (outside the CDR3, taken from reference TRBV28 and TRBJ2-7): DVKVTQSSRYLVKRTGEKVFLECVQDMDHENMFWYRQDPGLGLRLIYFSYDVKMKEKGDIPEGYSVSREKKERFSLILESASTNQTSMYLCASTRVPGGTYEQYFGPGTRLTVT.

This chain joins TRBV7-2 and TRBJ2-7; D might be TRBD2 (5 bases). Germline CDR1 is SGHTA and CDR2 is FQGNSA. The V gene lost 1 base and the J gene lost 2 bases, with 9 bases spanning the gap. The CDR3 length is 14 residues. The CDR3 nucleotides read TGTGCCAGCAGCTTAGTAGCGATCCCCTACGAGCAGTACTTC. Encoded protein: CASSLVAIPYEQYF.

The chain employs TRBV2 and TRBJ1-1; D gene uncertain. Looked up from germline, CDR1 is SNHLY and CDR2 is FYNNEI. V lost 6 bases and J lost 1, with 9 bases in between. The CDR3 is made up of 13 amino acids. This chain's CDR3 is CASSDDTNTEAFF. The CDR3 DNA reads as TGTGCCAGCAGCGACGACACGAACACTGAAGCTTTCTTT.

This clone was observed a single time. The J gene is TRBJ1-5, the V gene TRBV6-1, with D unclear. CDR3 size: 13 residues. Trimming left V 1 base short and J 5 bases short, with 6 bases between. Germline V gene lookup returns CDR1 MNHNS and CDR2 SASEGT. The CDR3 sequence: CASSEGNYQPQHF. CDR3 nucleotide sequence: TGTGCCAGCAGTGAAGGCAACTATCAGCCCCAGCATTTT.

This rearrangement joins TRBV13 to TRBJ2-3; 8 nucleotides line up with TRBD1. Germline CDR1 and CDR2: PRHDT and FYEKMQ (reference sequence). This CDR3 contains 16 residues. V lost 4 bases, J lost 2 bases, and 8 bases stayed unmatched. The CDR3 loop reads CASSSSGQAITDTQYF. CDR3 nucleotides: TGTGCCAGCAGCTCATCGGGACAGGCTATCACAGATACGCAGTATTTT.

DNA of the CDR3: TGTGCCAGCAGCTTAGGGGGGCCGGGACGCGATGAGCAGTTCTTC. Translated, it gives CASSLGGPGRDEQFF. The J gene is TRBJ2-1, the V gene TRBV7-2; the D gene is possibly TRBD1 (6 bases). The CDR3 has 15 residues. Trimming left V 1 base short and J 8 bases short, with 15 bases between. Germline CDR1 reads SGHTA; CDR2 reads FQGNSA.

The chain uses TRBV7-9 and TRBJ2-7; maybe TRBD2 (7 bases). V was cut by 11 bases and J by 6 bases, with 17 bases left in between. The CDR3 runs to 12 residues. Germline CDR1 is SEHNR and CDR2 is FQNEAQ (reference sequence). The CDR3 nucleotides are TGTGCCGGGAGGGGGACCCAGGGCGAGCAGTACTTC. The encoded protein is CAGRGTQGEQYF.

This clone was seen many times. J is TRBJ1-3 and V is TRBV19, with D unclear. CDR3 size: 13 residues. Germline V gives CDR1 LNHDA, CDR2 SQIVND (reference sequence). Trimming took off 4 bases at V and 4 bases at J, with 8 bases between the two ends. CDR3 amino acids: CASSTYSGNTIYF. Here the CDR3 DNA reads TGTGCCAGTAGTACTTACTCGGGAAACACCATATATTTT.

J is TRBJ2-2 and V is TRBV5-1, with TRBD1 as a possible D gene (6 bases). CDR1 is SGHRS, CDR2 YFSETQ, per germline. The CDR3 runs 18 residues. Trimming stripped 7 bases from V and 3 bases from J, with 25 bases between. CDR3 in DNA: TGCGCCAGCTTTTCCGGGGAATACAGGGAAAGACACACCGGGGAGCTGTTTTTT. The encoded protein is CASFSGEYRERHTGELFF.

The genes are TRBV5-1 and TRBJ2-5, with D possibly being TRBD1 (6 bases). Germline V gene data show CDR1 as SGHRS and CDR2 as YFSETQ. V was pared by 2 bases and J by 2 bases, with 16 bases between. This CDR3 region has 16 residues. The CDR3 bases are TGCGCCAGCAGCTTAACAGGGAGTTCGCAACAAGAGACCCAGTACTTC. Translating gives CASSLTGSSQQETQYF.